Listed below are T cell receptor beta chains from one sample, sequenced in a study of cytomegalovirus exposure and HLA in healthy donors. Only in-frame clones appear in the TCRdb table, and some are missing; sequencing was by immunoSEQ multiplex PCR. The sample shows hundreds of thousands of clones, approximately 80% of them seen only once. The sample comprised PBMCs. Receptor source: a girl between 10 and 17 years old in good health and CMV-seronegative. The CDR3 runs from the conserved cysteine through the conserved F or W. Each record gives: V gene, J gene, clone size, D gene, CDR3 DNA, CDR3 protein. The D gene is left open where the match is weak. Clone size is not always given. Where it is, it says once, few, many or a class for expanded clones.

V gene: TRBV30; J gene: TRBJ1-1; clone size: .; D gene: .; CDR3 DNA: TGTGCCTTCAGACAGCTGAACACTGAAGCTTTCTTT; CDR3 protein: CAFRQLNTEAFF
V gene: TRBV29-1; J gene: TRBJ1-5; clone size: .; D gene: TRBD1; CDR3 DNA: TGCAGCGACATGACAGGGAGAGATCAGCCCCAGCATTTT; CDR3 protein: CSDMTGRDQPQHF
V gene: TRBV27; J gene: TRBJ1-1; clone size: .; D gene: TRBD1; CDR3 DNA: TGTGCCAGCAGAACAGGGGGCCAAAACACTGAAGCTTTCTTT; CDR3 protein: CASRTGGQNTEAFF
V gene: TRBV19; J gene: TRBJ2-6; clone size: few; D gene: .; CDR3 DNA: TGTGCCAGTAGTACTTATCCTGGGGCCAACGTCCTGACTTTC; CDR3 protein: CASSTYPGANVLTF
V gene: TRBV11-2; J gene: TRBJ2-7; clone size: .; D gene: TRBD2; CDR3 DNA: TGTGCCAGCAGCGGAACGGGACTAGCCTACGAGCAGTACTTC; CDR3 protein: CASSGTGLAYEQYF
V gene: TRBV4-1; J gene: TRBJ1-2; clone size: few; D gene: .; CDR3 DNA: TGCGCCAGCAGCCAAGACCGGGACACCGGATTTGGCTACACCTTC; CDR3 protein: CASSQDRDTGFGYTF
V gene: TRBV6-5; J gene: TRBJ2-3; clone size: .; D gene: TRBD2; CDR3 DNA: TGTGCCAGCAGTTACTCGAGGACTAGCGAGGCGCAGTATTTT; CDR3 protein: CASSYSRTSEAQYF
V gene: TRBV28; J gene: TRBJ1-5; clone size: .; D gene: .; CDR3 DNA: TGTGCCAGCACTCCTCCAGGGCAGGCGAACCATCAGCCCCAGCATTTT; CDR3 protein: CASTPPGQANHQPQHF
V gene: TRBV18; J gene: TRBJ1-5; clone size: .; D gene: .; CDR3 DNA: TGTGCCAGCTCACCAGGGGTACAGGCAGATCAGCCCCAGCATTTT; CDR3 protein: CASSPGVQADQPQHF
V gene: TRBV4-3; J gene: TRBJ1-1; clone size: .; D gene: .; CDR3 DNA: TGCGCCAGCAGCCCCCAGGGGAACACTGAAGCTTTCTTT; CDR3 protein: CASSPQGNTEAFF
V gene: TRBV21-1; J gene: TRBJ2-7; clone size: .; D gene: .; CDR3 DNA: TGTGCCAGCAGCAAAGGACAGCAAACAACCTACGAGCAGTACTTC; CDR3 protein: CASSKGQQTTYEQYF
V gene: TRBV28; J gene: TRBJ1-1; clone size: few; D gene: .; CDR3 DNA: TGTGCCAGCAGTCCCTCGCCCCAAGGACACAGGGAAGCTTTCTTT; CDR3 protein: CASSPSPQGHREAFF
V gene: TRBV6-5; J gene: TRBJ2-7; clone size: .; D gene: .; CDR3 DNA: TGTGCCAGCAGGGCAGGGCAGGCCTACGAGCAGTACTTC; CDR3 protein: CASRAGQAYEQYF
V gene: TRBV18; J gene: TRBJ2-7; clone size: .; D gene: .; CDR3 DNA: TGTGCCAGCTCACCCGCCCCCCCGCCAGGCGAGCAGTACTTC; CDR3 protein: CASSPAPPPGEQYF